The 24 T cell receptor beta chains in this list originate from one sample, sequenced in a study of CD4 T cells in relation to SARS-CoV-2 and coronaviruses. The antigens these receptors bind are not known. Here immunoSEQ multiplex PCR was the method, and the copy in TCRdb shows in-frame clones only, minus some. Altogether tens of thousands of clones are present, 78% being singletons, with the ten largest covering around 13%. Unexposed donor CD4+ T cells date from 2011-2018, before the COVID-19 pandemic. CD4+ T cells were isolated from the cells after around 9 days of culture. The sample was CD4+ T cells from PBMCs, cultured in vitro. Receptor source: a human donor in good health.

The chain recombines TRBV19 with TRBJ2-7; a possible D gene is TRBD2 (5 bases). The CDR3 has 15 amino acids. Trimming cost V 4 bases and J 3 bases, with 16 bases left between them. CDR1 LNHDA and CDR2 SQIVND come from the germline V gene (reference sequence). The DNA of the CDR3 is TGTGCCAGTAGTAAGGGAGCACTAGAAGTCTACGAGCAGTACTTC. This encodes CASSKGALEVYEQYF.

The count of this clone is one. The chain couples TRBV10-3 to TRBJ2-1; possibly TRBD2 for D (5 bases). V was clipped by 6 bases and J by 4 bases, with 13 bases between them. This CDR3 comprises 14 residues. CDR1 and CDR2 (germline): ENHRY, SYGVKD. CDR3 DNA: TGTGCCATCAGACACGGGGAGATATACAATGAGCAGTTCTTC. This sequence encodes CAIRHGEIYNEQFF.

The genes are TRBV7-8 and TRBJ2-2, with 11 bases fitting TRBD1. Germline CDR1 reads SGHVS; CDR2 reads FQNEAQ. This CDR3 has 16 residues. V shed 7 bases, J shed 2 bases, and the junction held 6 bases outside the gene matches. Written as DNA, the CDR3 is TGTGCCAGCAAATCGGACAGGGGGCACAACACCGGGGAGCTGTTTTTT. Amino acid sequence: CASKSDRGHNTGELFF.

The chain employs TRBV6-5 and TRBJ2-2; D is unresolved. V was trimmed by 6 bases and J by 2 bases, leaving 7 bases between them. Germline CDR1 MNHEY, CDR2 SVGAGI. The CDR3 has 13 amino acids. In DNA, the CDR3 is TGTGCCAGCAGCAGAGTAAACACCGGGGAGCTGTTTTTT. This sequence encodes CASSRVNTGELFF.

V gene TRBV30 combines with J gene TRBJ1-2, with D possibly TRBD1 on 5 matching bases. This CDR3 has 15 amino acids. Deletions cut 3 bases from V and 2 bases from J, with 16 bases between. CDR1 and CDR2 from the germline V gene are GTSNPN and SVGIG (reference sequence). In DNA form, the CDR3 reads TGTGCCTGGAGCTCTAGTAGACAGCGGAACTATGGCTACACCTTC. Translating it yields CAWSSSRQRNYGYTF.

This clone was found a few times. As DNA, the CDR3 is TGTGCCACCAGCGGACGAACAGGTGGTGGAGATACGCAGTATTTT. It codes for CATSGRTGGGDTQYF. This chain joins TRBV15 and TRBJ2-3; tentative D call: TRBD1 (5 bases). The CDR3 is 15 amino acids. V lost 5 bases and J lost 5, with 17 bases in between. Germline loops: CDR1 LNHNV, CDR2 YYDKDF (reference sequence).

The genes are TRBV19 and TRBJ2-7; D possibly uses TRBD1 or TRBD2 (5 bases each). The CDR3 loop spans 16 amino acids. Germline V CDR1 and CDR2: LNHDA, SQIVND (reference sequence). The ends were cut back, 2 bases at V and 1 base at J, with 15 bases in the middle. CDR3 region: CASSIFGARASYEQYF. The CDR3 DNA reads TGTGCCAGTAGTATATTCGGGGCAAGAGCGTCCTACGAGCAGTACTTC.

The chain recombines TRBV3-1 (or the pseudogene TRBV3-2) with TRBJ2-3; D unresolved. The length of the CDR3 is 14 residues. Deletions cut 3 bases from V and 3 bases from J, with 10 bases between. Germline CDR1 reads LGHDT; CDR2 reads YNNKEL (reference sequence). The CDR3 DNA sequence: TGTGCCAGCAGCCATGCCGACGGGACAGATACGCAGTATTTT. This encodes CASSHADGTDTQYF.

The chain carries TRBV30 and TRBJ2-3; perhaps D is TRBD1 or TRBD2 (5 bases each). Per germline, CDR1 GTSNPN and CDR2 SVGIG (reference sequence). The CDR3 loop spans 15 amino acids. Trimming removed 4 bases at V and 1 base at J, with 15 bases between. CDR3 nucleotides: TGTGCCTGGACCAGTGGGGGTAGGGGCACAGATACGCAGTATTTT. This translates into CAWTSGGRGTDTQYF.

The V and J genes are TRBV24-1 and TRBJ2-1, with 11 nucleotides matching TRBD2. There are 15 residues in the CDR3. Trimming cost V 9 bases and J 6 bases; bases outside gene matches: 9. Germline V lookup: CDR1 KGHDR, CDR2 SFDVKD. CDR3 amino acids: CATASLAGDSNEQFF. For the CDR3, the DNA is TGTGCCACCGCCTCACTAGCGGGGGACTCCAATGAGCAGTTCTTC.

The chain joins TRBV28 to TRBJ2-7, with D possibly being TRBD1 (5 bases). Per the germline V gene, CDR1 is MDHEN and CDR2 is SYDVKM. Trimming removed 3 bases at V and 4 bases at J, with 22 bases between. CDR3 length equals 17 residues. Written as DNA, the CDR3 is TGTGCCAGCAGTTTCCCCCCCTCCAGGACAAGGTTTTACGAGCAGTACTTC. It specifies CASSFPPSRTRFYEQYF.

This chain joins TRBV19 and TRBJ1-2; D may be TRBD1 (6 bases). Germline CDR1 reads LNHDA; CDR2 reads SQIVND (reference sequence). Trimming left V 5 bases short and J 3 bases short, with 16 bases between. The CDR3 sequence is 15 residues long. CDR3 DNA: TGTGCCAGTAGTCTACGGACAGTAAGGGACTATGGCTACACCTTC. Amino acid sequence: CASSLRTVRDYGYTF.

J is TRBJ1-2 and V is TRBV5-5, with 7 bases lining up with TRBD1. V shed 2 bases, J shed 5 bases, and the junction held 9 bases outside the gene matches. Germline V gene data show CDR1 as SGHKS and CDR2 as YYEKEE (reference sequence). CDR3 length: 15 amino acids. This CDR3 reads CASSLGGQIIYGYTF. Here the CDR3 DNA reads TGTGCCAGCAGCTTAGGGGGACAGATTATTTATGGCTACACCTTC.

The chain links TRBV3-1 (or the pseudogene TRBV3-2) to TRBJ1-2; D is unresolved. Germline CDR1 LGHDT, CDR2 YNNKEL (reference sequence). The CDR3 runs to 13 residues. V lost 3 bases and J lost 6, with 11 bases in between. This chain's CDR3 is CASSQLATDGYTF. CDR3 nucleotides: TGTGCCAGCAGCCAGTTAGCAACAGATGGCTACACCTTC.

The chain links TRBV28 to TRBJ1-2; TRBD1 aligns across 7 bases. This CDR3 has 14 residues. The junction had 5 bases not matched to a gene; V was cut back by 3 bases and J by 4 bases. Germline CDR1 is MDHEN and CDR2 is SYDVKM. The CDR3 DNA follows: TGTGCCAGCAGTTTGGGGACAGCGGTCTATGGCTACACCTTC. Translation: CASSLGTAVYGYTF.

This clone has just a few counts. V usage is TRBV9 and J usage is TRBJ1-3, with D tentatively TRBD1 (5 bases). CDR1 is SGDLS and CDR2 is YYNGEE in the germline V gene. The CDR3 contains 15 residues. The V end lost 0 bases, the J end lost 0 bases, and 7 bases lay between the germline ends. Here the CDR3 DNA reads TGTGCCAGCAGCGTAGACGGGGGCTCTGGAAACACCATATATTTT. Protein sequence: CASSVDGGSGNTIYF.

A single count supports this clone. This rearrangement joins TRBV19 to TRBJ1-2, with D unresolved. CDR1 and CDR2 (germline): LNHDA, SQIVND (reference sequence). V lost 8 bases, J lost 7 bases, and 14 bases lay in between. This CDR3 is built from 12 residues. The CDR3, as DNA: TGTGCCAGTGGTTTAGCGTTGGGTGGCTACACCTTC. It yields the protein CASGLALGGYTF. Supplemented by reference TRBV19 and TRBJ1-2, the full variable domain reads DGGITQSPKYLFRKEGQNVTLSCEQNLNHDAMYWYRQDPGQGLRLIYYSQIVNDFQKGDIAEGYSVSREKKESFPLTVTSAQKNPTAFYLCASGLALGGYTFGSGTRLTVV.

V and J are TRBV21-1 and TRBJ2-7; the tabulated D call, TRBD1, remains unverified against the DNA. TRBV21-1 is deemed a pseudogene. CDR3 length equals 20 residues. The CDR3 DNA is TGTGCCAGCAGCCTACTTCGATTGGGGGCAGGGGGCGCCTATCCCTACGAGCAGTACTTC. The encoded protein is CASSLLRLGAGGAYPYEQYF.

This chain connects TRBV19 to TRBJ2-7, with D possibly matching TRBD2 (5 bases). The CDR3 contains 13 residues. From germline, CDR1 is LNHDA and CDR2 SQIVND (reference sequence). V shed 6 bases and J shed 7 bases, with 16 bases lying between them. CDR3 loop: CASRRQAGGEQYF. The CDR3 DNA sequence: TGTGCCAGTAGGCGACAAGCCGGCGGGGAGCAGTACTTC.

This clone showed up just a few times. V and J are TRBV7-9 and TRBJ2-3; perhaps TRBD1 as D (6 bases). The CDR3 is 12 residues long. The V end was cut by 5 bases, the J end by 9 bases, with 12 bases between. The germline V gene has CDR1 SEHNR and CDR2 FQNEAQ (reference sequence). CDR3 sequence reads: CASSPGESTQYF. The CDR3 nucleotides read TGTGCCAGCAGCCCAGGGGAGAGCACGCAGTATTTT.

This clone has a single count. The CDR3 DNA reads TGTGCCAGCAGCTCCAGGCTTCCGGGACTAGCGGAATTATACAATGAGCAGTTCTTC. The encoded protein is CASSSRLPGLAELYNEQFF. J is TRBJ2-1 and V is TRBV11-2, with 11 bases identical to TRBD2. Germline CDR1 is SGHAT and CDR2 is FQNNGV. Trimming cost V 4 bases and J 4 bases; bases outside gene matches: 15. This CDR3 has 19 amino acids.

This clone occurred once. CDR3 sequence: CAWTTGWGNTIYF. In DNA form, the CDR3 reads TGTGCCTGGACTACAGGGTGGGGAAACACCATATATTTT. The chain has TRBV30 and TRBJ1-3; a possible D gene is TRBD1 (6 bases). The CDR3 sequence is 13 residues long. The V and J ends lost 4 bases and 4 bases respectively, with 11 bases between them. Germline values: CDR1 GTSNPN, CDR2 SVGIG (reference sequence).

The rearrangement links TRBV11-3 to TRBJ2-4; D remains ambiguous. The CDR3 runs to 12 residues. Germline CDR1 SGHNT, CDR2 YENEEA. Trimming pared 5 bases from V and 8 bases from J, leaving 10 bases between. The CDR3 here is CASSRARDIQYF. The CDR3 DNA sequence: TGTGCCAGCAGCCGGGCTCGTGACATTCAGTACTTC.

The chain joins TRBV10-1 to TRBJ2-7, with 9 bases identical to TRBD2. Per germline, CDR1 WNHNN and CDR2 SYGVQD (reference sequence). The V segment lost 4 bases and the J segment 6 bases; nucleotides outside the gene matches: 4. CDR3 length: 13 amino acids. The CDR3 DNA sequence: TGCGCCAGCAGTGGGCCAGCGGGAGGCGAGCAGTACTTC. Translating it yields CASSGPAGGEQYF.